This paragraph reports one T cell receptor (beta chain). Its antigen is unidentified. The germline V gene has CDR1 SGHVS and CDR2 FQNEAQ. This CDR3 comprises 14 residues. The V segment lost 0 bases and the J segment 6 bases; nucleotides outside the gene matches: 2. Across several immunoSEQ plates, the genomic DNA of each subset was split evenly. DNA at about 210 ng, tens of thousands of T cell genomes, went into sorted-subset replicate PCRs. Clones were read by immunoSEQ multiplex PCR, and TCRdb kept only the in-frame ones, dropping some. Among about 1.1 million clones listed, around 78% were seen once. The record originates from a study of shared clonotypes between healthy human individuals. The study, taken as a whole, reports: Lower generation probabilities were found for non-shared clonotypes than for those shared by all four donors. Memory subsets generally showed lower estimated richness than naive subsets.

The TCR originated in a man younger than 30 in good health. Some clones in this sample may be carry-over from other donors' samples. The genes are TRBV7-8 and TRBJ2-1, with 7 nucleotides matching TRBD1. What was sequenced was memory CD4+ T cells from PBMCs. The subset was: CD45RA-negative fraction. CDR3 in amino acids: CASSLAGTVNEQFF. CDR3 nucleotides: TGTGCCAGCAGCTTAGCGGGGACAGTCAATGAGCAGTTCTTC.